This T cell receptor beta chain was sequenced during a study of cytomegalovirus exposure and HLA in healthy donors (dated 2017 in TCRdb). Concerning the study at large: According to an earlier analysis of several hundred of the donors, 150 million to 200 million T cells yielded roughly 110 million unique TCR beta sequences and approximately 300 Gb of sequence data. Roughly 300 gigabases of sequencing data and approximately 85 million unique TCR sequences were included in an early release covering around 600 HLA-typed donors. The genetic ancestry cluster associated with self-reported Caucasian donors included 65% to 90% of the roughly 410 genotyped donors. The aim of the study was to test whether cataloging public T cell receptors could identify signatures of past pathogen exposure. The T cell repertoires of 666 subjects were profiled by immunosequencing and related to cytomegalovirus serostatus. Besides the first cohort of about 730 subjects, a separate validation cohort made up of over 100 different subjects was used. To predict cytomegalovirus infection status, the study combined high-throughput TCR immunosequencing, statistical association of individual TCRs with disease status, and machine learning. A later analysis re-examined previously published TCR beta repertoires from 500 to 700 donors and added high-resolution HLA genotyping to investigate patterns of TCR occurrence. The later analysis used no new phenotypic data to find candidate immune exposures, relying instead on TCR beta sequences and their occurrence across donors. An earlier analysis of some 500 of the donors used high-throughput TCR beta sequencing to judge whether each TCR beta V gene segment behaved as functional or pseudogenic. Donor age, sex, ethnicity and CMV serostatus were collected together with the repertoire data. In a later genetic analysis, genome-wide SNP genotypes for 398 of the 666 donors were used, and that subset was treated as a discovery cohort. All discovery cohort repertoires had been generated on a single sequencing platform. HLA typing covered class I and class II loci at four-digit resolution. Typing coverage varied by locus: about 620-630 donors for A, B, C, DRB1 and DQB1; under 550 for DQA1; approximately 570 for DPA1; roughly 450 for DPB1. Because of strong linkage in the cohort, roughly five DR-DQ haplotypes were treated as single units for association and clustering. On average, 235,054 unique TCR beta nucleotide sequences were sequenced per donor among 300 to 500 genotyped donors of the cohort, with roughly 18% of those sequences being non-productive. The full study reports these points: According to a later analysis, most CMV-associated TCR beta chains appeared to be HLA-restricted, and the HLA associations seemed to be driven largely by CMV exposure. The study gave a list of 150 to 200 TCR beta chains associated with cytomegalovirus. The classifier was reported to diagnose cytomegalovirus status with high specificity and sensitivity in both the original and validation cohorts. This cohort had only TCR beta chains sequenced, and the lack of alpha or paired-chain data limited which features could be detected. Because counts were too low, 15 or so rarely observed V segments, including chromosome 9 orphons, were excluded from the earlier analysis of several hundred of the donors. The presence/absence analyses assumed that sequencing depth was roughly uniform across donors, and that assumption may not be true. For the cohort, immune exposure information was limited to CMV serostatus. In a later analysis, the rate of TCR association differed among HLA loci, with DRB1 alleles having the most associated TCRs and HLA-C alleles having the fewest. A later analysis found that HLA-associated TCR beta chains were more clonally expanded and had lower generation probabilities than equally common non-associated chains. Compared with the roughly 720-donor mean, donors in an Asian-associated ancestry cluster had fewer N-insertions in productive TCRs, according to a later genetic analysis. A later genetic analysis associated a missense DCLRE1C variant with V-gene and J-gene trimming of TCR beta chains, and an independent cohort replicated the association. A cluster of highly shared sequence variants was judged likely to represent a technical artifact of the sequencing pipeline. Because the 87-base-pair reads could not distinguish some IMGT-functional V segments, including TRBV6-2 and TRBV6-3, those segments were excluded. Most TCR sequences were observed very rarely across donors, whereas some public TCRs were present in many individuals. When HLA alleles, especially DR and DQ, strongly co-occurred, attributing TCR associations to individual alleles was difficult. Several of the top co-occurrence clusters appeared to be linked to parvovirus B19, influenza, CMV and Epstein-Barr virus, according to a later analysis. Because HLA typing was unavailable for some donors at each locus, only the typed subset was used in association tests. In a later analysis, about 16,000 TCR beta sequences were associated with specific HLA alleles at a false discovery rate of 0.05. Linkage disequilibrium might explain the correlated functional status among segregating V segments, but an unknown experimental factor could not be ruled out. In vitro tests confirmed that a few of the cytomegalovirus-associated TCR beta chains recognize cytomegalovirus antigens. A further reported finding was that TCR beta sequences accurately predicted the HLA-A and HLA-B alleles for most subjects in the first cohort. It was suggested by the authors that the approach could potentially be generalized to other disease states and immunological phenotypes. In an earlier analysis of approximately 590 of the donors, most TCR beta V segments appeared in productive rearrangements about 87% or about 30% of the time, broadly matching IMGT annotations.

The receptor library was made with the immunoSEQ multiplex PCR assay. For the multiplex PCR, a mixture combining 60 forward primers for TCR Vbeta segments and 13 reverse primers for TCR Jbeta segments was used. The CDR3 region of rearranged TCR beta genes was amplified from genomic DNA with a multiplex PCR assay. On the Illumina HiSeq System, the amplified TCR beta libraries were sequenced as 87-base-pair reads. In the paper's pipeline: A later analysis counted tens of millions of unique TCR beta chains across the 700 or so repertoires, and about 10 million of these chains were shared by at least two donors. Raw reads were error-corrected and collapsed into unique sequences with a nearest-neighbor algorithm that merged closely related sequences to remove PCR and sequencing errors. To assign V, D and J gene segments, CDR3 sequences were aligned to IMGT reference sequences. For a sequence to be retained, at least a six-nucleotide match to both a V gene segment and a J gene segment was required. Rearrangements were classified as productive when the CDR3 lacked stop codons and remained in frame with V and J, and all other rearrangements were classified as non-productive. CDR3 was defined by IMGT convention, running from the second conserved V-encoded cysteine to the conserved J-encoded phenylalanine. The earlier analysis of some 580 of the donors excluded any sequence lacking an unambiguous match to a single V gene segment. An earlier analysis of a few hundred of the donors called V segments functional above 56.7% productive rearrangements and segregating when the between-donor standard deviation exceeded 5%. To diagnose cytomegalovirus status from the catalog of TCR beta chain sequences, a statistical classification framework was built. A later analysis assigned V and J genes by comparing TCR nucleotide sequences with IMGT/GENE-DB human TR gene sequences. The TCRdist pipeline was used in a later analysis to assign CDR3 sequences and most-parsimonious VDJ recombination scenarios. A later analysis defined each TCR beta chain by its CDR3 amino acid sequence plus V-gene family, and excluded reads lacking a unique V-gene family. In a later analysis, 450 to 600 highly shared, low-generation-probability nucleotide sequences were removed to address suspected cross-contamination and a sequencing artifact. In a later analysis, a clonal expansion index for each public chain was calculated from normalized within-repertoire ranks of inferred template counts. In a later analysis, generation probabilities were computed with a VDJ recombination model fitted to out-of-frame rearrangements, and the resulting probabilities were checked against IGoR. In a later analysis, hypergeometric tests were used to score TCR-TCR, TCR-HLA and TCR-CMV co-occurrence, with a repertoire-size bias correction applied to TCR pairs. In a later analysis, false discovery rates were estimated by permuting HLA or CMV assignments 20 times. In a later analysis, co-occurring TCRs were grouped using DBSCAN, and TCRdist sequence similarity was added for clustering within HLA-allele-positive subsets. Repertoires with fewer than 30,000 or more than 120,000 public chains, plus five repertoires with anomalous nucleotide sharing, were excluded from co-occurrence clustering. TCRdb took over this immuneACCESS table, retaining in-frame rearrangements with V and J assigned. Such tables are incomplete; in checked studies, under half of the missing clones stem from an unresolved V gene, and the remainder is unexplained. That table gives V, J and clone size, and the DNA gave D and trimming. This sample gives around 130,000 clones in total; under 85% of them show up just once. Around 2.9% of the sample goes to the ten largest clones.

In total, roughly 710 healthy bone marrow donors made up the cohort. At the time of sampling, every cohort member was nominally healthy, though immune exposures that went unrecorded were likely present. The donor tested CMV seronegative and was one of the 352 seronegative cohort members. A peripheral blood sample was collected from each donor, and TCR beta sequencing was performed on peripheral blood mononuclear cells. The Qiagen DNeasy Blood Extraction Kit was used to extract genomic DNA from the blood cell samples. This clone was observed once. Its antigen target is currently unknown. Within one base of it there is no much larger clone, and no base qualities were kept. From the cysteine through the phenylalanine, the CDR3 covers 11 amino acids. The entry retains the CDR3 DNA only, 33 bases that are in frame from base 1. The germline V gene supplies CDR1 MDHEN and CDR2 SYDVKM. Cut back by 1 base and 9 bases, the V and J ends lie 4 bases apart.

This clonotype originated in a man between 25 and 39 years old in good health and CMV-seronegative. Sequencing was performed on PBMCs. The chain joins TRBV28 to TRBJ2-1, with no reliable assignment of the D segment. The CDR3 protein is CASSLSGEQFF. The DNA sequence is as follows: TGTGCCAGCAGTTTATCGGGTGAGCAGTTCTTC. This CDR3, with the reference TRBV28 and TRBJ2-1 proteins standing in past its ends, gives the full variable domain DVKVTQSSRYLVKRTGEKVFLECVQDMDHENMFWYRQDPGLGLRLIYFSYDVKMKEKGDIPEGYSVSREKKERFSLILESASTNQTSMYLCASSLSGEQFFGPGTRLTVL.